Listed below are T cell receptor beta chains from one sample, sequenced in a study of CD8+ T cells in alopecia areata. Clones were sequenced by immunoSEQ multiplex PCR, and TCRdb holds only the in-frame ones, with some missing. The sample has 100,000 to 150,000 clones, around 50% seen once; the top ten hold 3.5% to 5%. The material sequenced was CD4+ T cells sorted from blood, taken at week 0. The receptors shown here come from a human donor with alopecia areata. The CDR3 runs from the conserved cysteine through the conserved F or W. D genes are given only for firm matches. Size values are once, few and many counts, or a class for expanded clones, and some rows have none.

size | length | D | J | V | DNA | CDR3
few | 18 | NA | TRBJ2-4 | TRBV4-3 | TGCGCCAGCAGCCTAGAACCAACAGGGCTTGGAGCCAAAAACATTCAGTACTTC | CASSLEPTGLGAKNIQYF
NA | 16 | TRBD2 | TRBJ2-5 | TRBV6-6 | TGTGCCAGCAGTTACCCTACTAGCGGGGCTCAAGAGACCCAGTACTTC | CASSYPTSGAQETQYF
NA | 14 | TRBD2 | TRBJ2-5 | TRBV7-2 | TGTGCCAGCCGCATGCGACTAGCAGGGGAGACCCAGTACTTC | CASRMRLAGETQYF
few | 14 | TRBD2 | TRBJ2-1 | TRBV18 | TGTGCCAGCTCACCACAAGCGGGGAGCCTCGAGCAGTTCTTC | CASSPQAGSLEQFF
NA | 15 | NA | TRBJ1-6 | TRBV7-9 | TGTGCCAGCAGCTTAAGCGCTACAGGGAATCCACCCCTCCACTTT | CASSLSATGNPPLHF
few | 15 | TRBD2 | TRBJ2-1 | TRBV4-3 | TGCGCCAGCAGCCAAGGGGACGGGAGGGGGTATGAGCAGTTCTTC | CASSQGDGRGYEQFF
few | 16 | TRBD1 | TRBJ2-1 | TRBV11-2 | TGTGCCAGCAGCTCCACTAGGACAGGGGGATACAATGAGCAGTTCTTC | CASSSTRTGGYNEQFF
few | 13 | TRBD1 | TRBJ2-7 | TRBV5-4 | TGTGCCACAAACAGGGGGGCTTCCTACGAGCAGTACTTC | CATNRGASYEQYF
NA | 14 | TRBD1 | TRBJ2-4 | TRBV5-6 | TGTGCCAGCAGCGAGCGGACAGGGTTTGACATTCAGTACTTC | CASSERTGFDIQYF
NA | 14 | NA | TRBJ1-1 | TRBV4-1 | TGCGCCAGCAGCCAACAACAGGGATTAGTGGCAGCTTTCTTT | CASSQQQGLVAAFF
once | 15 | TRBD2 | TRBJ2-3 | TRBV7-3 | TGTGCCAGCAGCTTAATCGGTAGCGGGGCAGATACGCAGTATTTT | CASSLIGSGADTQYF
NA | 11 | NA | TRBJ2-5 | TRBV7-6 | TGTGCCAGCAGCTCACAAGAGACCCAGTACTTC | CASSSQETQYF
NA | 15 | NA | TRBJ2-7 | TRBV30 | TGTGCCTGGAGCCGATTCGGCAATCCTAACTACGAGCAGTACTTC | CAWSRFGNPNYEQYF
few | 11 | NA | TRBJ1-1 | TRBV30 | TGTGCCTGGGCCCGACAGCTAGAAGCTTTCTTT | CAWARQLEAFF
NA | 14 | NA | TRBJ2-5 | TRBV15 | TGTGCCACCGGTGGTTCGGCGTACCAAGAGACCCAGTACTTC | CATGGSAYQETQYF
NA | 13 | TRBD1 | TRBJ2-2 | TRBV7-7 | TGTGCCAGCAGCTCACAGGGGGCCGGGGAGCTGTTTTTT | CASSSQGAGELFF
few | 15 | NA | TRBJ1-6 | TRBV7-9 | TGTGCCAGCAGCCCCCCAGTGGGTGTCACAGGGCCCCTCCACTTT | CASSPPVGVTGPLHF
NA | 16 | TRBD1 | TRBJ2-5 | TRBV5-6 | TGTGCCAGCAGCACCTTACGGACAGGATCTACGGAGACCCAGTACTTC | CASSTLRTGSTETQYF
few | 14 | NA | TRBJ2-3 | TRBV4-1 | TGCGCCAGCAGCCAAGGGCCGCTTCCGGATACGCAGTATTTT | CASSQGPLPDTQYF
few | 15 | NA | TRBJ2-6 | TRBV5-1 | TGCGCCAGCAGCTTGCGAAGCTCTGGGGCCAACGTCCTGACTTTC | CASSLRSSGANVLTF
NA | 11 | NA | TRBJ1-1 | TRBV6-5 | TGTGCCAGCAGGGACATTGGGGGGGCTTTCTTT | CASRDIGGAFF
NA | 15 | NA | TRBJ1-1 | TRBV19 | TGTGCCAGTAAGGAAGGGGTTCAATCGAACACTGAAGCTTTCTTT | CASKEGVQSNTEAFF
few | 14 | NA | TRBJ2-1 | TRBV19 | TGTGCCAGTAGGGACCATAGCTCCTACAATGAGCAGTTCTTC | CASRDHSSYNEQFF
NA | 15 | NA | TRBJ1-1 | TRBV29-1 | TGCAGCGTTGAAGACGGGCAGGGGAGGGAGACTGAAGCTTTCTTT | CSVEDGQGRETEAFF